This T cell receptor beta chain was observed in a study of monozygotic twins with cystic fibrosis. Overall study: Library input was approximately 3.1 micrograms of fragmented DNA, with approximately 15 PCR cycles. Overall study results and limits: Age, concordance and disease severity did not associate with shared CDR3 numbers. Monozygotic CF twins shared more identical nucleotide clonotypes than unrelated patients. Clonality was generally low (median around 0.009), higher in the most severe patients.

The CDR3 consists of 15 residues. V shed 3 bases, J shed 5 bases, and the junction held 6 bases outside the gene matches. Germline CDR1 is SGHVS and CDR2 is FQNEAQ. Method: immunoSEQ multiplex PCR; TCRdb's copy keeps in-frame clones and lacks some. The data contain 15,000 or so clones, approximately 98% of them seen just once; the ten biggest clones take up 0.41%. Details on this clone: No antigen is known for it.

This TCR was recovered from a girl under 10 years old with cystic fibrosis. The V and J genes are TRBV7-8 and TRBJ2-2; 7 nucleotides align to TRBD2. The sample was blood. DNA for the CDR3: TGTGCCAGCAGCTTCTTAGCGGGCGGTACCGGGGAGCTGTTTTTT. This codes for CASSFLAGGTGELFF. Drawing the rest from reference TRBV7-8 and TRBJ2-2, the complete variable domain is GAGVSQSPRYKVAKRGQDVALRCDPISGHVSLFWYQQALGQGPEFLTYFQNEAQLDKSGLPSDRFFAERPEGSVSTLKIQRTQQEDSAVYLCASSFLAGGTGELFFGEGSRLTVL.